This T cell receptor (beta chain) was captured by sequencing in a study of CD8 T cells in Susac syndrome. Germline values: CDR1 SGHDN, CDR2 FVKESK. V was trimmed by 4 bases and J by 3 bases, leaving 9 bases between them. The CDR3 contains 13 residues. Roughly 0.5 to 1 ug RNA was reverse transcribed with random hexamers. The amplification used immunoSEQ multiplex PCR on TCR beta CDR3; it spanned 54 Vbeta and 13 Jbeta. TCRdb analysed the immunoSEQ multiplex PCR reads with MiXCR anew, one entry per CDR3 protein. The sample shows about 190,000 distinct CDR3 sequences, under 95% of them seen only once. The TCR comes from a human donor in good health. Material: CD4+ T cells from PBMCs. The rearrangement uses TRBV14 and TRBJ1-2; D remains unclear. DNA for the CDR3: TGTGCCAGCAGCCTTAGGACGGACTATGGCTACACCTTC. Protein: CASSLRTDYGYTF. The full variable domain, in which reference TRBV14 and TRBJ1-2 provide the parts outside the CDR3, is EAGVTQFPSHSVIEKGQTVTLRCDPISGHDNLYWYRRVMGKEIKFLLHFVKESKQDESGMPNNRFLAERTGGTYSTLKVQPAELEDSGVYFCASSLRTDYGYTFGSGTRLTVV.